The next 5 T cell receptor beta chains were all read from a single sample in a study of cytomegalovirus exposure and HLA in healthy donors. 60 Vbeta and 13 Jbeta primers were used in PCR. Repertoires were generated with immunoSEQ multiplex PCR, while TCRdb's copy carries only in-frame clones and drops some. The sample carries 130,000 to 150,000 clones, roughly 76% recorded once. Sequencing was done on a sample of PBMCs. The receptor set was obtained from a woman between 40 and 55 years old in good health and CMV-seronegative.

V is TRBV5-4 and J is TRBJ2-1, with TRBD2 identical over 13 bases. The CDR3 has 15 amino acids. Germline CDR1 is SGHNT and CDR2 is YYREEE (reference sequence). V gave up 5 bases and J gave up 9 bases; unmatched junction bases: 8. CDR3 sequence: CASRIGTSGVGEQFF. CDR3 sequence (DNA): TGTGCCAGCAGGATCGGGACTAGCGGGGTGGGTGAGCAGTTCTTC.

A note on this clone: At one end, the junction sequence differs from germline, possibly due to a read error. The CDR3 sequence: CASSQEDSSYDEQFF. The CDR3 DNA reads TGTGCCAGCAGCCAAGAGGATAGCTCCTACGATGAGCAGTTCTTC. The chain links TRBV4-2 to TRBJ2-1; D remains ambiguous. The CDR3 spans 15 residues. The V gene's germline CDR1 is LGHNA and CDR2 YNFKEQ.

This chain uses TRBV14 with TRBJ2-7, with TRBD1 matching over 8 bases. The V gene's germline CDR1 is SGHDN and CDR2 FVKESK. This CDR3 has 15 residues. With V trimmed by 2 bases and J by 2 bases, 5 bases remained unmatched. In DNA form, the CDR3 reads TGTGCCAGCAGCCAAAGCCTACAGGGGGCCTACGAGCAGTACTTC. It specifies CASSQSLQGAYEQYF. Based on the CDR3 plus reference TRBV14 and TRBJ2-7, the full variable domain is EAGVTQFPSHSVIEKGQTVTLRCDPISGHDNLYWYRRVMGKEIKFLLHFVKESKQDESGMPNNRFLAERTGGTYSTLKVQPAELEDSGVYFCASSQSLQGAYEQYFGPGTRLTVT.

This rearrangement joins TRBV14 to TRBJ2-2, with D possibly being TRBD2 (5 bases). V lost 5 bases to trimming and J lost 1 base, with 17 bases between them. The germline gives CDR1 SGHDN, CDR2 FVKESK. This CDR3 is 17 amino acids long. The CDR3 region has the DNA TGTGCCAGCAGCTCAACGCTCGGACTGATGAACACCGGGGAGCTGTTTTTT. Protein sequence: CASSSTLGLMNTGELFF.

This chain joins TRBV7-8 and TRBJ1-1; TRBD1 agrees at 7 bases. This CDR3 has 17 amino acids. Unmatched junction bases numbered 13, after V lost 3 bases and J lost 3 bases. Germline lookup yields CDR1 SGHVS and CDR2 FQNEAQ. The CDR3 DNA is TGTGCCAGCAGCTTTAGACAGGGTAATGATGCGCACACTGAAGCTTTCTTT. Translated: CASSFRQGNDAHTEAFF.